The clone carrying this T cell receptor beta chain was counted at least ten times. The target antigen is unknown. The sample is drawn from a study of Graves' ophthalmopathy and Graves' hyperthyroidism. General observations from the study: Ophthalmopathy progression cases were predicted by the model with 70.59% sensitivity and 72% to 85% specificity.

From RNA, the CDR3 regions of TCR beta chains were amplified and sequenced. RT-PCR was first run with HTBI primers, then multiplex PCR in a second round. TCRdb re-called the multiplex PCR reads with MiXCR, one entry per CDR3 protein. The sample lists hundreds of thousands of distinct CDR3 sequences, 22% occurring once. By definition, stable hyperthyroidism involved no ophthalmopathy within 18 months of follow-up. New diagnoses, under 2 months' duration, and ages 18 to 65 characterized the hyperthyroidism patients. The authors isolated PBMCs from around 10 ml of fresh peripheral blood. The source is a woman aged 18 to 35 with stable Graves' hyperthyroidism. Some clones in this sample may be carry-over from other donors' samples. The material sequenced was peripheral blood.

CDR3 DNA: TGCGCCAGCAGCTTAACTAGCGGGAGGAATTGGACCCAGTACTTC. It is translated as CASSLTSGRNWTQYF. This rearrangement joins TRBV10-1 to TRBJ2-5; 12 nucleotides match TRBD2. The trim removed 6 bases at V and 7 bases at J, leaving 9 bases unmatched. Per the germline V gene, CDR1 is WNHNN and CDR2 is SYGVQD (reference sequence). The length of the CDR3 is 15 residues.